This T cell receptor beta chain was captured by sequencing in a study of T cells in Graves' hyperthyroidism and ophthalmopathy. Study-wide findings and caveats: Blood also showed most of the thyroid clonotypes that were expanded above 0.001. A 13 V-J signature model discriminated ophthalmopathy versus stable hyperthyroidism.

RNA transcripts served as the template for amplifying TCR beta CDR3 regions. Using the HTBI primer set, a first-round RT-PCR was run on the TCR CDR3. TCRdb re-called the multiplex PCR reads through MiXCR, storing one row per CDR3 protein. This sample has approximately 400,000 distinct CDR3 sequences; about 18% occur once, and the top ten carry 3.5% to 4%. This clonotype came up many times. Its cognate antigen is unknown. Participants, patients aged 18 to 65, had newly diagnosed hyperthyroidism with a duration under 2 months. Exclusion of a patient resulted from uncontrolled infection, other autoimmune disease, pregnancy or lactation. CDR3 size: 17 residues. V was cut by 4 bases and J by 5 bases, with 24 bases left in between. Germline loops: CDR1 SGDLS, CDR2 YYNGEE.

The sample comprised blood. The receptor's source is a young woman with Graves' hyperthyroidism. The rearrangement links TRBV9 to TRBJ1-2, with D maybe TRBD1 (6 bases). The CDR3: CASSTLGPWGPLYGYTF. The CDR3 DNA reads TGTGCCAGCAGCACCTTGGGGCCCTGGGGGCCTCTGTATGGCTACACCTTC.